The present TCR beta chain was sequenced within a study of T cell responses to AZD1222 COVID-19 vaccine. About this clone: What it recognizes is unknown.

This CDR3 region has 14 residues. CDR1 is SGHKS, CDR2 YYEKEE, per germline (reference sequence). V gave up 3 bases and J gave up 9 bases; unmatched junction bases: 4. Libraries were prepared by immunoSEQ multiplex PCR; TCRdb keeps only in-frame clonotypes and omits some of them. The repertoire holds about 61,000 clones, around 82% seen once, with 20% to 30% in the top ten. Second-dose groups at about 4 or about 12 weeks were pooled. Study-wide results and limits: White British donors predominated, females outnumbered males, and clonal diversity was possibly underestimated.

The sequence derives from an adult who received the AZD1222 COVID-19 vaccine. The chain joins TRBV5-5 to TRBJ1-6; 9 bases map to TRBD1. The source material was peripheral blood, sampled 28 days after the second AZD1222 dose. CDR3 residues: CASSWDRVSSPLHF. DNA of the CDR3: TGTGCCAGCAGCTGGGACAGGGTCTCTTCACCCCTCCACTTT.